A single sample gave rise to the 26 T cell receptor beta chains below, sequenced in a study of blood T cell repertoires in COVID-19. Produced via immunoSEQ multiplex PCR; TCRdb's table is partial and in-frame only. The sample has 250,000 to 400,000 clones, 90% seen once. The sequenced sample consisted of peripheral blood. All receptors derive from a woman in her 30s with COVID-19, enrolled during active disease.

This clone was counted once. V gene TRBV5-1 combines with J gene TRBJ1-2; 11 positions match TRBD1. This CDR3 comprises 15 residues. The J segment lost 2 bases and the V segment lost 3 bases, leaving 3 bases of the junction unmatched. Germline CDR1 and CDR2: SGHRS and YFSETQ. The CDR3 DNA reads TGCGCCAGCAGCTGGGGGACAGGGGGAAACTATGGCTACACCTTC. It translates to CASSWGTGGNYGYTF.

This chain uses TRBV19 with TRBJ2-5, with 8 bases aligning to TRBD1. The germline V gene encodes CDR1 LNHDA and CDR2 SQIVND (reference sequence). V gave up 10 bases and J gave up 0 bases; unmatched junction bases: 7. This CDR3 region has 14 residues. CDR3 in amino acids: CATRDRSYQETQYF. The CDR3, as DNA: TGTGCCACTCGGGACAGGAGTTACCAAGAGACCCAGTACTTC.

The chain combines TRBV27 with TRBJ2-7; TRBD1 is a possible D gene (6 bases). The germline V gene encodes CDR1 MNHEY and CDR2 SMNVEV (reference sequence). The V and J ends lost 4 bases and 6 bases respectively, with 13 bases between them. The CDR3 runs to 13 residues. Written as DNA, the CDR3 is TGTGCCAGCAGTTACAGGCAGGGGTCCGAGCAGTACTTC. Protein product: CASSYRQGSEQYF.

The rearrangement uses TRBV6-1 and TRBJ2-5; 7 bases fit TRBD1. Germline loops: CDR1 MNHNS, CDR2 SASEGT. V dropped 1 base and J dropped 5; count of bases not matched to a gene: 10. The CDR3 contains 16 residues. CDR3 sequence reads: CASSEGDDRAFETQYF. In nucleotides, the CDR3 is TGTGCCAGCAGTGAAGGTGACGACAGGGCGTTTGAGACCCAGTACTTC.

This chain joins TRBV7-9 and TRBJ2-1; D gene unclear. V lost 1 base and J lost 3, with 10 bases in between. This CDR3 is built from 15 residues. The V gene's germline CDR1 is SEHNR and CDR2 FQNEAQ (reference sequence). The CDR3 sequence: CASSLGLGSYNEQFF. For the CDR3, the DNA is TGTGCCAGCAGCTTAGGCTTGGGCAGCTACAATGAGCAGTTCTTC.

The chain couples TRBV28 to TRBJ1-2; 8 bases are shared with TRBD1. Germline trimming cut 6 bases from V and 3 bases from J; bases unmatched to any gene: 6. The CDR3 runs to 14 residues. Germline lookup yields CDR1 MDHEN and CDR2 SYDVKM. Here the CDR3 DNA reads TGTGCCAGCAGGACAGGGGCGCAGTACTATGGCTACACCTTC. Protein: CASRTGAQYYGYTF.

The chain employs TRBV15 and TRBJ2-1; the match to TRBD2 covers 7 bases. The length of the CDR3 is 13 residues. Germline loops: CDR1 LNHNV, CDR2 YYDKDF (reference sequence). Germline trimming cut 3 bases from V and 9 bases from J; bases unmatched to any gene: 5. The CDR3 sequence is CATSRTSQGEQFF. In DNA, the CDR3 is TGTGCCACCAGCAGGACTAGCCAGGGTGAGCAGTTCTTC.

The rearrangement links TRBV6-5 to TRBJ1-4, with TRBD1 identical over 9 bases. V lost 7 bases and J lost 8; bases outside the gene matches: 5. The CDR3 covers 13 residues. The germline gives CDR1 MNHEY, CDR2 SVGAGI. The CDR3, as DNA: TGTGCCAGCACCCGAGGACAGGGGGAAAAACTGTTTTTT. It encodes CASTRGQGEKLFF.

CDR3 amino acids: CASRPGQASGTQYF. CDR3 nucleotides: TGTGCCAGCAGGCCGGGACAGGCCTCAGGGACCCAGTACTTC. V and J are TRBV6-4 and TRBJ2-5; TRBD1 matches at 8 bases. V shed 6 bases, J shed 7 bases, and the junction held 10 bases outside the gene matches. CDR3 length equals 14 residues. CDR1 is MRHNA and CDR2 is SNTAGT in the germline V gene.

This sequence joins TRBV5-1 and TRBJ1-6, with 11 bases matching TRBD1. Germline trimming cut 1 base from V and 9 bases from J; bases unmatched to any gene: 3. The CDR3 is 15 residues long. Germline assignment: CDR1 SGHRS and CDR2 YFSETQ. CDR3 coding DNA: TGCGCCAGCAGCTTGCAGGGACAGGGGGGTTCACCCCTCCACTTT. Translating it yields CASSLQGQGGSPLHF.

The chain has TRBV10-3 and TRBJ2-5, with 9 bases lining up with TRBD1. Germline CDR1 ENHRY, CDR2 SYGVKD. With 0 bases clipped from V and 2 bases from J, the junction kept 1 base outside the gene matches. The CDR3 sequence is 15 residues long. Here the CDR3 reads CAISESGQGQETQYF. CDR3 coding DNA: TGTGCCATCAGTGAGTCGGGACAGGGACAAGAGACCCAGTACTTC.

This clone was picked up one time. The rearrangement uses TRBV12-3 or TRBV12-4 and TRBJ1-1; 11 bases map to TRBD1. After removal of 2 bases from V and 8 bases from J, the junction contained 1 base not matched to a gene. This CDR3 spans 13 amino acids. The CDR3 DNA reads TGTGCCAGCAGTTTAAGGGACAGGGGGGAAGCTTTCTTT. Its translation: CASSLRDRGEAFF.

This chain connects TRBV5-4 to TRBJ1-1, with 7 bases fitting TRBD1. This CDR3 has 15 residues. V gave up 3 bases and J gave up 6 bases; unmatched junction bases: 11. Germline-derived CDR1 and CDR2 are SGHNT and YYREEE (reference sequence). In DNA form, the CDR3 reads TGTGCCAGCAGCTCCTACAGGGGTAAAGGAGCTGAAGCTTTCTTT. This translates into CASSSYRGKGAEAFF.

The V gene is TRBV9, the J gene TRBJ2-5, with D perhaps matching TRBD1 (6 bases). Germline lookup yields CDR1 SGDLS and CDR2 YYNGEE. V shed 0 bases and J shed 5 bases, with 11 bases lying between them. CDR3 size: 14 residues. Here the CDR3 DNA reads TGTGCCAGCAGCGTAGGGGCAGGGGAGGAGACCCAGTACTTC. Translated, it gives CASSVGAGEETQYF.

The chain couples TRBV13 to TRBJ2-1, with 7 bases fitting TRBD2. Trimming at V came to 3 bases and at J to 1 base, leaving 3 bases not matched to a gene. CDR3 length: 15 residues. Germline CDR1 and CDR2: PRHDT and FYEKMQ (reference sequence). This chain's CDR3 is CASSLGRGSYNEQFF. In DNA form, the CDR3 reads TGTGCCAGCAGCTTGGGGAGGGGATCCTACAATGAGCAGTTCTTC.

The V call is TRBV9, the J call TRBJ1-1, with TRBD1 matching 8 bases. The germline gives CDR1 SGDLS, CDR2 YYNGEE. This CDR3 has 14 residues. Trimming took 4 bases from V and 2 from J; bases not matched to a gene: 4. The CDR3 nucleotides are TGTGCCAGCAGCTCCGGGACAGGAAACACTGAAGCTTTCTTT. Protein sequence: CASSSGTGNTEAFF.

The chain has TRBV6-1 and TRBJ2-1; maybe TRBD1 (7 bases). The CDR3 is made up of 15 amino acids. Per the germline V gene, CDR1 is MNHNS and CDR2 is SASEGT. V was pared by 6 bases and J by 12 bases, with 24 bases between. The CDR3 spells CASRGGRGQEKGQFF. CDR3 DNA sequence: TGTGCCAGCAGGGGGGGCCGCGGACAGGAGAAGGGGCAGTTCTTC.

This sequence joins TRBV7-8 and TRBJ2-3; D is ambiguous. Germline CDR1 and CDR2: SGHVS and FQNEAQ. CDR3 size: 15 residues. Trimming cost V 5 bases and J 0 bases, with 12 bases left between them. The DNA of the CDR3 is TGTGCCAGCAGCCTGGTGGGCACAAGCACAGATACGCAGTATTTT. Translating it yields CASSLVGTSTDTQYF.

This clone is a singleton in its sample. This chain joins TRBV30 and TRBJ2-3, with 9 bases fitting TRBD2. The junction had 7 bases not matched to a gene; V was cut back by 2 bases and J by 1 base. The CDR3 loop spans 16 amino acids. In germline, CDR1 is GTSNPN, CDR2 SVGIG (reference sequence). The CDR3 region has the DNA TGTGCCTGGAGTACCATAGCGGGAGTGGGCACAGATACGCAGTATTTT. Its translation: CAWSTIAGVGTDTQYF. The full variable domain, completed using reference TRBV30 and TRBJ2-3, is SQTIHQWPATLVQPVGSPLSLECTVEGTSNPNLYWYRQAAGRGLQLLFYSVGIGQISSEVPQNLSASRPQDRQFILSSKKLLLSDSGFYLCAWSTIAGVGTDTQYFGPGTRLTVL.

This sequence joins TRBV15 and TRBJ2-6; maybe TRBD2 (6 bases). The CDR3 spans 16 residues. V was pared by 0 bases and J by 3 bases, with 9 bases between. CDR1 is LNHNV and CDR2 is YYDKDF in the germline V gene (reference sequence). The CDR3 protein is CATSRDREIGANVLTF. CDR3 nucleotide sequence: TGTGCCACCAGCAGAGATCGGGAGATTGGGGCCAACGTCCTGACTTTC.

The chain recombines TRBV15 with TRBJ1-4, with D maybe TRBD1 (5 bases). V shed 3 bases and J shed 0 bases, with 5 bases lying between them. The CDR3 contains 14 residues. Looked up from germline, CDR1 is LNHNV and CDR2 is YYDKDF (reference sequence). DNA of the CDR3: TGTGCCACCAGCAGGACAGCAACTAATGAAAAACTGTTTTTT. It is translated as CATSRTATNEKLFF. Complete variable domain (other parts from reference TRBV15 and TRBJ1-4): DAMVIQNPRYQVTQFGKPVTLSCSQTLNHNVMYWYQQKSSQAPKLLFHYYDKDFNNEADTPDNFQSRRPNTSFCFLDIRSPGLGDTAMYLCATSRTATNEKLFFGSGTQLSVL.

A single count supports this clone. The chain joins TRBV27 to TRBJ1-1; 9 nucleotides agree with TRBD1. This CDR3 has 15 amino acids. Germline V CDR1 and CDR2: MNHEY, SMNVEV (reference sequence). V trimming: 4 bases; J trimming: 6 bases; junction bases outside the gene matches: 9. In DNA, the CDR3 is TGTGCCAGCAGTTCCGCGGGACAGGGTGTCTCTGAAGCTTTCTTT. Protein: CASSSAGQGVSEAFF.

The chain uses TRBV28 and TRBJ1-6, with TRBD1 matching over 9 bases. The CDR3 has 15 residues. The germline gives CDR1 MDHEN, CDR2 SYDVKM. Losses at the gene ends were 2 bases for V and 10 bases for J; bases not matched to a gene: 6. The CDR3 DNA reads as TGTGCCAGCAGTTTACTGGGGGACAGGGAATCACCCCTCCACTTT. Amino acid sequence: CASSLLGDRESPLHF.

This clone has only one observation. The J gene is TRBJ2-1, the V gene TRBV25-1; tentative D call: TRBD1 (5 bases). Germline lookup yields CDR1 MGHDK and CDR2 SYGVNS. V was clipped by 5 bases and J by 0 bases, with 11 bases between them. The CDR3 contains 15 residues. In DNA form, the CDR3 reads TGTGCCAGCAGTCGTGGGGCTAGCTCCTACAATGAGCAGTTCTTC. Its protein product is CASSRGASSYNEQFF.

The V and J genes are TRBV29-1 and TRBJ2-5; a weak D match, TRBD1 (5 bases). The CDR3 length is 13 residues. Germline V gene sequence: CDR1 SQVTM, CDR2 ANQGSEA. V was cut by 1 base and J by 5 bases, with 11 bases left in between. CDR3 sequence (DNA): TGCAGCGTTGAAGTGGCCAGGGCTGAGACCCAGTACTTC. This sequence encodes CSVEVARAETQYF. Looking up the rest from reference TRBV29-1 and TRBJ2-5 gives the full variable domain: SAVISQKPSRDICQRGTSLTIQCQVDSQVTMMFWYRQQPGQSLTLIATANQGSEATYESGFVIDKFPISRPNLTFSTLTVSNMSPEDSSIYLCSVEVARAETQYFGPGTRLLVL.

The chain employs TRBV2 and TRBJ2-7; TRBD1 might be the D (6 bases). The CDR3 is 14 amino acids. The germline V and J ends were trimmed by 2 bases and 3 bases, with 11 bases remaining between them. Looked up from germline, CDR1 is SNHLY and CDR2 is FYNNEI. The CDR3 region is CASSESQGGYEQYF. The DNA for the CDR3 is TGTGCCAGCAGTGAATCACAGGGTGGCTACGAGCAGTACTTC.